This T cell receptor beta chain was recovered during a study of control samples from healthy donors and cancer patients. The length of the CDR3 is 14 residues. With 5 bases removed from V and 9 bases from J, the gap between germline ends came to 14 bases. CDR1 and CDR2 (germline): SEHNR, FQNEAQ (reference sequence). Profiled with immunoSEQ multiplex PCR; TCRdb holds only in-frame clones, not every one. The sample lists 250,000 to 300,000 clones; over 70% were seen once. V is TRBV7-9 and J is TRBJ1-6; the D gene is possibly TRBD1 (6 bases). This receptor was identified in a woman aged 55-69 years with lung cancer. Input material: PBMCs. The CDR3 sequence: CASSHTGKGSPLHF. The CDR3 region has the DNA TGTGCCAGCAGCCATACAGGGAAAGGTTCACCCCTCCACTTT. The variable domain in full, with the rest retrieved from reference TRBV7-9 and TRBJ1-6, is DTGVSQNPRHKITKRGQNVTFRCDPISEHNRLYWYRQTLGQGPEFLTYFQNEAQLEKSRLLSDRFSAERPKGSFSTLEIQRTEQGDSAMYLCASSHTGKGSPLHFGNGTRLTVT.